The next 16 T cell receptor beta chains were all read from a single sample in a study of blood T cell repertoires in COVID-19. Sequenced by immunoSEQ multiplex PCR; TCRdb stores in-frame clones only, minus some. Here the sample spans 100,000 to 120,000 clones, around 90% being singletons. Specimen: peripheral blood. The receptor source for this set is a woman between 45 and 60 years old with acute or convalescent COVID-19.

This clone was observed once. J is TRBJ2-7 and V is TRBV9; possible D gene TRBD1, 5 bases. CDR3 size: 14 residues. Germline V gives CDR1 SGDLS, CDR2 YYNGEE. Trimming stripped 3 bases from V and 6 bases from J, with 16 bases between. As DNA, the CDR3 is TGTGCCAGCAGCGCCACTTTAGGGGTGGGCGAGCAGTACTTC. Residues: CASSATLGVGEQYF.

The DNA for the CDR3 is TGTGCCAGCAGCAAAGAACCCCCGAGACAGGGAGATCAGCCCCAGCATTTT. Encoded protein: CASSKEPPRQGDQPQHF. The chain has TRBV21-1 and TRBJ1-5; TRBD1, the table's D call, was not compared with the DNA. TRBV21-1 is listed as a pseudogene. The CDR3 is 17 amino acids.

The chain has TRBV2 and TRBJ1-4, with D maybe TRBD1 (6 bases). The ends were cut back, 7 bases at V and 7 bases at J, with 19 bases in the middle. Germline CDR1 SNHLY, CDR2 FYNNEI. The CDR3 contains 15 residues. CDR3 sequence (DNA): TGTGCCAGCACTCGGGTTCGGGACACGTTTGAAAAACTGTTTTTT. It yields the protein CASTRVRDTFEKLFF.

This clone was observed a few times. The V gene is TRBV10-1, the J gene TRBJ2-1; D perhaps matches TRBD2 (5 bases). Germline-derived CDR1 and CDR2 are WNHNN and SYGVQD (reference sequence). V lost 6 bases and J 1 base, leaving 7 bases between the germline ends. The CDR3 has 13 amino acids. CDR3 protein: CASRGASYNEQFF. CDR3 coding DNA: TGCGCCAGCAGGGGAGCTTCCTACAATGAGCAGTTCTTC.

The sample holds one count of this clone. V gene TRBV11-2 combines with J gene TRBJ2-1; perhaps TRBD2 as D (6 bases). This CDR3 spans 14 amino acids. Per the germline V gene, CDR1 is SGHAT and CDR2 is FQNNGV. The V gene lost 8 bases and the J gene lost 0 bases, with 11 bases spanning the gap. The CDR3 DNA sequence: TGTGCCAGCGGTAGCGGCTACTCCTACAATGAGCAGTTCTTC. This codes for CASGSGYSYNEQFF.

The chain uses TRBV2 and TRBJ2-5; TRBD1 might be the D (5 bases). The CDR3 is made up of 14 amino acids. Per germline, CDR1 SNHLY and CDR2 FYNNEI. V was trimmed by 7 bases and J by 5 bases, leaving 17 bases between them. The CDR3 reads CASTRVLAVETQYF. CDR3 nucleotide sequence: TGTGCCAGCACCAGGGTCCTGGCGGTCGAGACCCAGTACTTC.

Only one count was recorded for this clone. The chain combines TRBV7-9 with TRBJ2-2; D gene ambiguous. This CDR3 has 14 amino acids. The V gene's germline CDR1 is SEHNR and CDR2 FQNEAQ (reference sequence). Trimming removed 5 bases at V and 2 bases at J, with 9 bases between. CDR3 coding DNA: TGTGCCAGCAGCCTCCACAGCAACACCGGGGAGCTGTTTTTT. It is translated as CASSLHSNTGELFF.

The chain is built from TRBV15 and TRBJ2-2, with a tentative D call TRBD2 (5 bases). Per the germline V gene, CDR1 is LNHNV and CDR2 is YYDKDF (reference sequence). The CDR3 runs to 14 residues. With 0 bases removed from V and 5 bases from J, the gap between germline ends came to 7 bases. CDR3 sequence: CATSREGETGELFF. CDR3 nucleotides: TGTGCCACCAGCAGAGAGGGAGAAACCGGGGAGCTGTTTTTT. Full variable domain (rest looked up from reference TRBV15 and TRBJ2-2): DAMVIQNPRYQVTQFGKPVTLSCSQTLNHNVMYWYQQKSSQAPKLLFHYYDKDFNNEADTPDNFQSRRPNTSFCFLDIRSPGLGDTAMYLCATSREGETGELFFGEGSRLTVL.

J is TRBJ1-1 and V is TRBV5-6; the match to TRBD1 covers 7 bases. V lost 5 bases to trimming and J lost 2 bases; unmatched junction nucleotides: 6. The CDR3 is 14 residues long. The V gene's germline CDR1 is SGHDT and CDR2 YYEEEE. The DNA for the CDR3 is TGTGCCAGCAGATGGACAGGTCTCAACACTGAAGCTTTCTTT. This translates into CASRWTGLNTEAFF.

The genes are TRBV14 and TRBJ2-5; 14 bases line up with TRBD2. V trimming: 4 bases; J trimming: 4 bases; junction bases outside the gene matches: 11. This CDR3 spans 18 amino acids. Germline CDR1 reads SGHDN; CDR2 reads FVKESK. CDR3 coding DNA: TGTGCCAGCAGCCGGGGACTAGCGGGAGTTGAATGGGCAGAGACCCAGTACTTC. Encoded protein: CASSRGLAGVEWAETQYF.

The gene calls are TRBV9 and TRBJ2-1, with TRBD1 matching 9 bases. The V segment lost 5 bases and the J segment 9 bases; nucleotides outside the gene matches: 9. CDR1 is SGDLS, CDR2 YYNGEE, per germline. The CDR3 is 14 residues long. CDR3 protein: CASSGGQGGGEQFF. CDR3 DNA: TGTGCCAGCAGTGGGGGACAGGGCGGAGGTGAGCAGTTCTTC.

The CDR3 spells CASSDNGNTGELFF. The CDR3 DNA reads TGTGCCAGCAGTGACAACGGGAACACCGGGGAGCTGTTTTTT. The rearrangement uses TRBV6-4 and TRBJ2-2; D remains ambiguous. Germline-derived CDR1 and CDR2 are MRHNA and SNTAGT. Trimming removed 2 bases at V and 1 base at J, with 5 bases between. The CDR3 runs 14 residues.

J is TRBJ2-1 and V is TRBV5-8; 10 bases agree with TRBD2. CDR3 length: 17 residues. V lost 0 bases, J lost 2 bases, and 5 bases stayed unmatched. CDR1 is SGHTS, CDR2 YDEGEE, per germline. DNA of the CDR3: TGTGCCAGCAGCTTGGGTCCGGGACTAGCGACCTACAATGAGCAGTTCTTC. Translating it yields CASSLGPGLATYNEQFF.

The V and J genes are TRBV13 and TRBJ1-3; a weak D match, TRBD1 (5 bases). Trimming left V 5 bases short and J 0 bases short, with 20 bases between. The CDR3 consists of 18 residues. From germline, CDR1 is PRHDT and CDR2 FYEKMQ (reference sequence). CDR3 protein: CASSPSGAARHSGNTIYF. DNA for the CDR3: TGTGCCAGCAGCCCAAGTGGGGCCGCTCGCCACTCTGGAAACACCATATATTTT.

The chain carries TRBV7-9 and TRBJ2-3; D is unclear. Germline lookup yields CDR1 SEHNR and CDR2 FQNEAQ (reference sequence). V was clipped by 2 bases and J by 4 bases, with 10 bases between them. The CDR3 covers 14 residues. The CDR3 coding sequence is TGTGCCAGCAGCTTAACGGGTCCTGCAGATACGCAGTATTTT. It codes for CASSLTGPADTQYF.

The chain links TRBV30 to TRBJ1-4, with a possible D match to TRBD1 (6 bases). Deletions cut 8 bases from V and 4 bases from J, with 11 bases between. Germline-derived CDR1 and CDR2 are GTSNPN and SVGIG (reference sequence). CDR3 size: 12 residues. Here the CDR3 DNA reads TGTGCCCGCGGACAGATTAATGAAAAACTGTTTTTT. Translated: CARGQINEKLFF.